This record concerns one T cell receptor beta chain sequence. The record originates from a study of blood T cell repertoires in COVID-19. Germline lookup yields CDR1 WNHNN and CDR2 SYGVQD (reference sequence). V lost 8 bases and J lost 2; bases outside the gene matches: 8. The CDR3 is made up of 17 amino acids. Clones were read by immunoSEQ multiplex PCR, and TCRdb kept only the in-frame ones, dropping some. The sample yields roughly 250,000 clones, roughly 90% seen once. The sequence derives from a man aged 35 to 55 who had recovered from COVID-19. This sequence joins TRBV10-1 and TRBJ2-1; 14 nucleotides line up with TRBD2. Material: PBMCs or T cells enriched from blood (not recorded which). Here the CDR3 DNA reads TGCGCCAGCGGGACTAGCGGGAGAATAAATACCTACAATGAGCAGTTCTTC. Residues: CASGTSGRINTYNEQFF.